A single sample is the source of the 17 T cell receptor beta chains below, sequenced in a study of cytomegalovirus exposure and HLA in healthy donors. The assay was immunoSEQ multiplex PCR, and TCRdb's table has in-frame clones only and misses some. The sample shows more than 95,000 clones, over 85% of them seen only once. Material for sequencing was PBMCs. The source is a woman in her late teens or twenties in good health and CMV-seronegative.

The rearrangement uses TRBV6-1 and TRBJ2-7; the match to TRBD1 covers 9 bases. The CDR3 loop spans 15 amino acids. CDR1 MNHNS and CDR2 SASEGT come from the germline V gene. V shed 5 bases and J 2 bases; nucleotides not matched to a gene: 7. The CDR3 protein is CASSSGTGSTYEQYF. The CDR3 DNA reads TGTGCCAGCAGTTCCGGGACAGGGAGTACCTACGAGCAGTACTTC.

This clone is a singleton in its sample. The chain combines TRBV4-3 with TRBJ2-6; a weak D match, TRBD2 (6 bases). CDR3 length: 17 residues. Germline CDR1 LGHNA, CDR2 YSLEER. Trimming stripped 2 bases from V and 2 bases from J, with 13 bases between. The CDR3 nucleotides read TGCGCCAGCAGCCAAACTTACACTAGCCCTGGGGCCAACGTCCTGACTTTC. Translated: CASSQTYTSPGANVLTF.

This clone was seen once. V is TRBV6-5 and J is TRBJ2-1, with D perhaps TRBD1 (5 bases). Trimming stripped 0 bases from V and 4 bases from J, with 13 bases between. This CDR3 is 16 amino acids long. Germline loops: CDR1 MNHEY, CDR2 SVGAGI. The CDR3: CASSYSDKGWYNEQFF. Written as DNA, the CDR3 is TGTGCCAGCAGTTACTCGGACAAGGGGTGGTACAATGAGCAGTTCTTC.

Only one count was recorded for this clone. The chain is built from TRBV11-2 and TRBJ1-1; 11 bases match TRBD1. CDR1 and CDR2 from the germline V gene are SGHAT and FQNNGV. This CDR3 is 18 amino acids long. The ends lost 6 bases at V and 5 bases at J; junction bases unmatched: 17. This CDR3 is CASRIKTGQGARETEAFF. In nucleotides, the CDR3 is TGTGCCAGCAGGATTAAGACAGGACAGGGGGCTAGGGAGACTGAAGCTTTCTTT.

The CDR3 sequence is CASSPTGPYYEQYF. CDR3 DNA: TGTGCCAGCAGCCCAACAGGGCCATACTACGAGCAGTACTTC. The rearrangement uses TRBV7-6 and TRBJ2-7, with D possibly being TRBD1 (6 bases). Trimming left V 5 bases short and J 3 bases short, with 14 bases between. The CDR3 loop spans 14 amino acids. Germline CDR1 reads SGHVS; CDR2 reads FNYEAQ. The complete variable domain, with remaining parts taken from reference TRBV7-6 and TRBJ2-7, reads GAGVSQSPRYKVTKRGQDVALRCDPISGHVSLYWYRQALGQGPEFLTYFNYEAQQDKSGLPNDRFSAERPEGSISTLTIQRTEQRDSAMYRCASSPTGPYYEQYFGPGTRLTVT.

This chain uses TRBV5-8 with TRBJ1-2; D gene ambiguous. Trimming removed 4 bases at V and 3 bases at J, with 10 bases between. The CDR3 sequence is 13 residues long. The germline V gene encodes CDR1 SGHTS and CDR2 YDEGEE. The CDR3 sequence is CASSPSWDYGYTF. CDR3 bases: TGTGCCAGCAGCCCTAGTTGGGACTATGGCTACACCTTC.

The chain has TRBV4-1 and TRBJ2-7, with D perhaps TRBD1 (6 bases). Germline CDR1 reads MGHRA; CDR2 reads YSYEKL. Between the trimmed V and J ends, which lost 5 bases and 3 bases, there was a span of 20 bases. The CDR3 is 16 residues long. The CDR3 spells CASSSGLRDKHYEQYF. CDR3 coding DNA: TGCGCCAGCAGCTCTGGCCTACGGGACAAGCACTACGAGCAGTACTTC.

The genes are TRBV20-1 and TRBJ1-1; 8 nucleotides agree with TRBD1. The J segment lost 11 bases and the V segment lost 3 bases, leaving 5 bases of the junction unmatched. CDR1 and CDR2 from the germline V gene are DFQATT and SNEGSKA (reference sequence). The CDR3 totals 11 residues. DNA for the CDR3: TGCAGTGCTAGTCTCAGGGGGCAGGCTTTCTTT. Residues: CSASLRGQAFF.

This chain connects TRBV27 to TRBJ2-4; TRBD2 might be the D (7 bases). The germline V gene has CDR1 MNHEY and CDR2 SMNVEV (reference sequence). This CDR3 spans 15 amino acids. V was cut by 3 bases and J by 3 bases, with 12 bases left in between. For the CDR3, the DNA is TGTGCCAGCAGTTTTAGGGAGGGGGTCAAAAACATTCAGTACTTC. Translation: CASSFREGVKNIQYF.

V is TRBV6-1 and J is TRBJ2-1; 7 bases agree with TRBD2. Trimming took 0 bases from V and 5 from J; bases not matched to a gene: 13. Germline CDR1 reads MNHNS; CDR2 reads SASEGT. CDR3 length equals 18 residues. This CDR3 is CASSEAHILSGAHNEQFF. In DNA form, the CDR3 reads TGTGCCAGCAGTGAAGCGCATATTCTAAGCGGGGCCCACAATGAGCAGTTCTTC.

The chain links TRBV6-1 to TRBJ1-2, with 7 bases matching TRBD1. The V and J ends lost 5 bases and 4 bases, in that order; junction bases with no gene match: 7. CDR1 is MNHNS, CDR2 SASEGT, per germline. This CDR3 is built from 14 residues. The CDR3 nucleotides read TGTGCCAGCAGTATACAGGGGCCGTTCTATGGCTACACCTTC. This codes for CASSIQGPFYGYTF.

As to this clone: The junction differs from germline at one of its ends, possibly a read error. The V gene is TRBV5-6, the J gene TRBJ2-3, with 10 bases matching TRBD2. Germline V lookup: CDR1 SGHDT, CDR2 YYEEEE. CDR3 length: 19 residues. The CDR3 reads CASSLKAGGPLSATGTQYF. The CDR3 bases are TGTGCCAGCAGCCTGAAAGCGGGAGGGCCCCTAAGTGCTACAGGTACGCAGTATTTT.

The V gene is TRBV18, the J gene TRBJ2-7, with 9 bases identical to TRBD2. The CDR3 contains 16 residues. The V segment lost 3 bases and the J segment 1 base; nucleotides outside the gene matches: 7. CDR1 is KGHSH and CDR2 is LQKENI in the germline V gene. CDR3 in amino acids: CASSPLAGPSSYEQYF. The CDR3 nucleotides read TGTGCCAGCTCACCCCTAGCGGGGCCATCTTCCTACGAGCAGTACTTC.

The chain combines TRBV27 with TRBJ2-6; the match to TRBD1 covers 9 bases. Germline CDR1 reads MNHEY; CDR2 reads SMNVEV (reference sequence). The CDR3 totals 18 residues. With V trimmed by 2 bases and J by 2 bases, 7 bases remained unmatched. This CDR3 reads CASSLTGTGSPGANVLTF. CDR3 sequence (DNA): TGTGCCAGCAGTTTAACCGGGACAGGGAGTCCTGGGGCCAACGTCCTGACTTTC.

This chain connects TRBV19 to TRBJ1-6; D uncertain. CDR3 length equals 14 residues. Looked up from germline, CDR1 is LNHDA and CDR2 is SQIVND (reference sequence). Trimming removed 4 bases at V and 2 bases at J, with 6 bases between. CDR3 sequence reads: CASSTDTYNSPLHF. In DNA, the CDR3 is TGTGCCAGTAGTACCGACACCTATAATTCACCCCTCCACTTT.

J is TRBJ1-1 and V is TRBV5-8, with D possibly matching TRBD1 (5 bases). The germline V gene has CDR1 SGHTS and CDR2 YDEGEE. Trimming pared 0 bases from V and 2 bases from J, leaving 17 bases between. The CDR3 loop spans 17 amino acids. CDR3 in DNA: TGTGCCAGCAGCTTGGAGTGGGGGGATTATTCCAACACTGAAGCTTTCTTT. It yields the protein CASSLEWGDYSNTEAFF.

This clone was seen just once. The genes are TRBV18 and TRBJ2-5; D remains unclear. The CDR3 consists of 14 residues. Germline CDR1 KGHSH, CDR2 LQKENI. Trimming removed 1 base at V and 3 bases at J, with 9 bases between. The CDR3 coding sequence is TGTGCCAGCTCACCACGGCAGGCTGAAGAGACCCAGTACTTC. It translates to CASSPRQAEETQYF.